A single sample is the source of the 10 T cell receptor beta chains below, sequenced in a study of Ad26.COV2.S vaccination and SARS-CoV-2 variants. The sample's treatment: 19 received Ad26.COV2.S at low or high dose, single or two shots; roughly five received placebo; per-sample allocation not given. All samples were drawn on day 63, counting from the first vaccine or placebo injection. Repertoires were generated with immunoSEQ multiplex PCR, while TCRdb's copy carries only in-frame clones and drops some. There are around 240,000 clones in the sample; approximately 87% occur only once, and roughly a tenth lies in the top ten. Sequencing used peripheral blood, obtained in a trial of Ad26.COV2.S vaccine versus placebo. The source of these receptors is a person between 18 and 59 years old who received the Ad26.COV2.S COVID-19 vaccine or a placebo.

With regard to this clone: One end of the junction fails to match germline, which may point to a read error. The chain couples TRBV4-1 to TRBJ2-7; 8 bases agree with TRBD1. The CDR3 sequence is 15 residues long. Looked up from germline, CDR1 is MGHRA and CDR2 is YSYEKL. The CDR3 here is CASRSGTGPSDEQYF. The CDR3 coding sequence is TGCGCCAGCAGGTCCGGGACAGGTCCCTCCGACGAGCAGTACTTC.

CDR3 residues: CASSPGPNDIQYF. CDR3 bases: TGTGCCAGCAGCCCGGGACCGAATGACATTCAGTACTTC. This chain links TRBV3-1 (or the pseudogene TRBV3-2) with TRBJ2-4; D is possibly TRBD1 or TRBD2 (5 bases each). The CDR3 totals 13 residues. Per the germline V gene, CDR1 is LGHDT and CDR2 is YNNKEL (reference sequence). V lost 4 bases, J lost 8 bases, and 12 bases lay in between.

The rearrangement joins TRBV5-1 to TRBJ2-2; 10 positions agree with TRBD2. Germline CDR1 reads SGHRS; CDR2 reads YFSETQ. Trimming cost V 1 base and J 0 bases; bases outside gene matches: 3. CDR3 size: 17 residues. The CDR3 region is CASSLHSGGSNTGELFF. DNA for the CDR3: TGCGCCAGCAGCTTGCATAGCGGGGGGTCGAACACCGGGGAGCTGTTTTTT. Drawing the rest from reference TRBV5-1 and TRBJ2-2, the complete variable domain is KAGVTQTPRYLIKTRGQQVTLSCSPISGHRSVSWYQQTPGQGLQFLFEYFSETQRNKGNFPGRFSGRQFSNSRSEMNVSTLELGDSALYLCASSLHSGGSNTGELFFGEGSRLTVL.

V usage is TRBV3-1 (or the pseudogene TRBV3-2) and J usage is TRBJ1-2; D remains ambiguous. Trimming took off 0 bases at V and 2 bases at J, with 7 bases between the two ends. Germline lookup yields CDR1 LGHDT and CDR2 YNNKEL (reference sequence). This CDR3 has 14 amino acids. The CDR3, as DNA: TGTGCCAGCAGCCAAGATATCAGGAACTATGGCTACACCTTC. It specifies CASSQDIRNYGYTF.

This clone was seen only once. This chain uses TRBV5-8 with TRBJ1-2; TRBD1 matches 8 bases. The germline V gene has CDR1 SGHTS and CDR2 YDEGEE. The length of the CDR3 is 15 residues. The V and J ends lost 1 base and 8 bases, in that order; junction bases with no gene match: 10. The CDR3 DNA sequence: TGTGCCAGCAGCTTGATTCCCGGGACAGGAGAAGGCTACACCTTC. Translated, it gives CASSLIPGTGEGYTF.

This chain links TRBV7-6 with TRBJ2-7, with TRBD1 matching 8 bases. The CDR3 extends over 15 amino acids. The J segment lost 6 bases and the V segment lost 5 bases, leaving 12 bases of the junction unmatched. Germline CDR1 and CDR2: SGHVS and FNYEAQ. The CDR3 loop reads CASSPPRTGPGEQYF. CDR3 nucleotide sequence: TGTGCCAGCAGCCCCCCTCGGACAGGGCCCGGCGAGCAGTACTTC.

The chain is built from TRBV18 and TRBJ2-1; 11 bases match TRBD2. Germline trimming cut 1 base from V and 9 bases from J; bases unmatched to any gene: 2. In germline, CDR1 is KGHSH, CDR2 LQKENI. CDR3 length equals 14 residues. CDR3 residues: CASSPLAGGLEQFF. The CDR3 DNA reads TGTGCCAGCTCACCACTAGCGGGAGGGCTTGAGCAGTTCTTC.

In this sample, this clone turned up a few times. The rearrangement links TRBV3-1 (or the pseudogene TRBV3-2) to TRBJ2-7; 10 nucleotides line up with TRBD2. Germline CDR1 is LGHDT and CDR2 is YNNKEL (reference sequence). V shed 4 bases, J shed 3 bases, and the junction held 0 bases outside the gene matches. The CDR3 contains 13 residues. CDR3 in amino acids: CASSRTSGYEQYF. CDR3 DNA: TGTGCCAGCAGCCGGACTAGCGGCTACGAGCAGTACTTC.

This rearrangement joins TRBV30 to TRBJ1-2; D remains ambiguous. The CDR3 is 14 amino acids. CDR1 is GTSNPN and CDR2 is SVGIG in the germline V gene (reference sequence). Trimming stripped 3 bases from V and 2 bases from J, with 13 bases between. CDR3 sequence (DNA): TGTGCCTGGAGGACACTACCGGAGAACTATGGCTACACCTTC. Amino acids: CAWRTLPENYGYTF.

The chain employs TRBV5-1 and TRBJ2-2; D is uncertain. Trimming took 2 bases from V and 2 from J, leaving 10 bases between them. CDR1 and CDR2 from the germline V gene are SGHRS and YFSETQ. CDR3 length: 15 amino acids. The CDR3 spells CASSFGQPNTGELFF. The CDR3 region has the DNA TGCGCCAGCAGCTTTGGGCAACCAAACACCGGGGAGCTGTTTTTT.